What follows are 17 T cell receptor beta chains derived from one specimen sequenced in a study of blood T cell repertoires in COVID-19 (TCRdb year 2020). Libraries were made using the immunoSEQ multiplex PCR assay. As stored in TCRdb, this immuneACCESS dataset retains in-frame rearrangements with V and J assigned. A fraction of the clones does not appear; measured against another copy, unresolved V genes explain less than half of the discrepancy, and the remainder lacks a known reason. The sample contains some 150,000 clones, 70% to 90% of them found a single time. The top ten clones comprise about 8% of the sample. Sequencing input: peripheral blood. Receptor source: a woman aged 55 to 70 with COVID-19, enrolled during active disease.

This chain uses TRBV27 with TRBJ2-7; D is possibly TRBD1 (5 bases). The ends were cut back, 5 bases at V and 6 bases at J, with 11 bases in the middle. The CDR3 is 12 residues long. Germline-derived CDR1 and CDR2 are MNHEY and SMNVEV (reference sequence). CDR3 sequence: CASSPDSREQYF. The CDR3 DNA follows: TGTGCCAGCAGTCCTGACAGCCGCGAGCAGTACTTC.

The V and J genes are TRBV3-1 (or the pseudogene TRBV3-2) and TRBJ1-2, with D possibly matching TRBD1 (5 bases). CDR3 length: 14 amino acids. Trimming removed 4 bases at V and 7 bases at J, with 16 bases between. Germline CDR1 and CDR2: LGHDT and YNNKEL (reference sequence). The CDR3 region has the DNA TGTGCCAGCAGCCCAAATTTTCCGGGGGGTGGCTACACCTTC. Its translation: CASSPNFPGGGYTF.

V usage is TRBV7-6 and J usage is TRBJ2-7, with 7 bases aligning to TRBD1. The germline gives CDR1 SGHVS, CDR2 FNYEAQ. V gave up 5 bases and J gave up 7 bases; unmatched junction bases: 11. The CDR3 totals 14 residues. The CDR3 loop is CASSALTTGEEQYF. The CDR3 DNA sequence: TGTGCCAGCAGCGCCCTTACTACAGGGGAGGAGCAGTACTTC.

This chain joins TRBV11-3 and TRBJ2-1, with TRBD2 matching 14 bases. The trim removed 5 bases at V and 9 bases at J, leaving 3 bases unmatched. CDR1 is SGHNT and CDR2 is YENEEA in the germline V gene. The CDR3 covers 14 residues. This CDR3 reads CASSPGTSGGEQFF. CDR3 nucleotide sequence: TGTGCCAGCAGCCCCGGGACTAGCGGGGGTGAGCAGTTCTTC.

The rearrangement uses TRBV18 and TRBJ2-2; 7 bases fit TRBD1. Germline V gene lookup returns CDR1 KGHSH and CDR2 LQKENI. CDR3 length: 19 amino acids. With 3 bases clipped from V and 2 bases from J, the junction kept 15 bases outside the gene matches. The CDR3 DNA reads TGTGCCAGCTCACCCCCGGACAGGCCCGTTGTCTCTAACACCGGGGAGCTGTTTTTT. This codes for CASSPPDRPVVSNTGELFF.

The V call is TRBV2, the J call TRBJ1-5; D may be TRBD1 (6 bases). With 9 bases removed from V and 0 bases from J, the gap between germline ends came to 15 bases. The CDR3 covers 15 residues. CDR1 and CDR2 from the germline V gene are SNHLY and FYNNEI. CDR3 sequence reads: CARSDSAFSNQPQHF. The CDR3 DNA is TGTGCCAGGTCGGACAGCGCCTTTAGCAATCAGCCCCAGCATTTT.

This clone was counted only a few times. The CDR3 spells CAITPRTGSTYEQYF. CDR3 nucleotide sequence: TGTGCCATCACTCCCCGGACAGGGTCTACCTACGAGCAGTACTTC. The rearrangement uses TRBV10-3 and TRBJ2-7; 8 bases align to TRBD1. There are 15 residues in the CDR3. Germline loops: CDR1 ENHRY, CDR2 SYGVKD. The V segment lost 7 bases and the J segment 2 bases; nucleotides outside the gene matches: 10.

V is TRBV19 and J is TRBJ2-3; TRBD2 might be the D (5 bases). Germline loops: CDR1 LNHDA, CDR2 SQIVND (reference sequence). There are 15 residues in the CDR3. V shed 2 bases and J shed 5 bases, with 14 bases lying between them. The CDR3 loop is CASSISTSGLDTQYF. The CDR3, as DNA: TGTGCCAGTAGTATATCTACTAGTGGTTTAGATACGCAGTATTTT.

The V call is TRBV16, the J call TRBJ1-2, with a possible D match to TRBD1 (5 bases). CDR3 size: 15 residues. V lost 1 base to trimming and J lost 4 bases, with 13 bases between them. The germline V gene has CDR1 KGHSY and CDR2 FQNENV. CDR3 in DNA: TGTGCCAGCAGCCAATTGCTGGGGGGGTCCTATGGCTACACCTTC. It specifies CASSQLLGGSYGYTF.

The chain joins TRBV5-1 to TRBJ1-2; 7 bases align to TRBD1. Losses at the gene ends were 3 bases for V and 0 bases for J; bases not matched to a gene: 2. The germline CDR1 and CDR2 sequences are SGHRS and YFSETQ. This CDR3 is built from 14 residues. The CDR3 coding sequence is TGCGCCAGCAGCTGGGGACAGACTAACTATGGCTACACCTTC. It translates to CASSWGQTNYGYTF. Using reference TRBV5-1 and TRBJ1-2 for the parts outside the CDR3, the full variable domain is KAGVTQTPRYLIKTRGQQVTLSCSPISGHRSVSWYQQTPGQGLQFLFEYFSETQRNKGNFPGRFSGRQFSNSRSEMNVSTLELGDSALYLCASSWGQTNYGYTFGSGTRLTVV.

The chain couples TRBV4-3 to TRBJ1-2; no clear D. From germline, CDR1 is LGHNA and CDR2 YSLEER. The CDR3 has 15 amino acids. Trimming took off 0 bases at V and 0 bases at J, with 8 bases between the two ends. CDR3 protein: CASSQDRAANYGYTF. CDR3 DNA sequence: TGCGCCAGCAGCCAAGATCGCGCGGCTAACTATGGCTACACCTTC.

The chain couples TRBV11-1 to TRBJ2-1; D is possibly TRBD2 (5 bases). This CDR3 is 14 amino acids long. Germline CDR1 is SGHAT and CDR2 is FQDESV (reference sequence). Trimming left V 0 bases short and J 6 bases short, with 9 bases between. CDR3 DNA sequence: TGTGCCAGCAGCTTAGCGATAGCGATCAATGAGCAGTTCTTC. It codes for CASSLAIAINEQFF. Drawing the rest from reference TRBV11-1 and TRBJ2-1, the complete variable domain is EAEVAQSPRYKITEKSQAVAFWCDPISGHATLYWYRQILGQGPELLVQFQDESVVDDSQLPKDRFSAERLKGVDSTLKIQPAELGDSAMYLCASSLAIAINEQFFGPGTRLTVL.

This chain uses TRBV29-1 with TRBJ2-1; D possibly corresponds to TRBD1 (6 bases). Germline values: CDR1 SQVTM, CDR2 ANQGSEA. V dropped 7 bases and J dropped 7 bases, with 20 bases sitting between them. The CDR3 is made up of 14 amino acids. The CDR3 sequence is CSAEQQGPWNEQFF. Here the CDR3 DNA reads TGCAGCGCCGAACAACAGGGCCCGTGGAATGAGCAGTTCTTC.

In this sample, this clone turned up a few times. The CDR3 reads CASSLVQGEGFGYTF. The CDR3 bases are TGCGCCAGCAGCTTAGTACAGGGAGAGGGATTTGGCTACACCTTC. The chain links TRBV5-1 to TRBJ1-2, with D possibly being TRBD1 (6 bases). CDR3 length: 15 amino acids. CDR1 is SGHRS, CDR2 YFSETQ, per germline. The germline V and J ends were trimmed by 2 bases and 7 bases, with 18 bases remaining between them.

The chain links TRBV6-8 to TRBJ2-1; 14 bases are shared with TRBD2. Germline CDR1 MNHGY, CDR2 SAAAGT. Trimming removed 2 bases from V and 0 bases from J; junction bases left unmatched: 15. The CDR3 has 22 amino acids. CDR3 sequence: CASSYRIVGLAGGRSSYNEQFF. The CDR3 DNA follows: TGTGCCAGCAGTTACCGTATTGTAGGACTAGCGGGGGGCCGATCCTCCTACAATGAGCAGTTCTTC.

The CDR3 region has the DNA TGTGCCAGCAGCCAAGATTCCCGGGGGAAATCTACCTATGGCTACACCTTC. It specifies CASSQDSRGKSTYGYTF. This chain connects TRBV4-2 to TRBJ1-2; weak D call: TRBD1 (5 bases). The CDR3 runs to 17 residues. From germline, CDR1 is LGHNA and CDR2 YNFKEQ. Between the trimmed V and J ends, which lost 0 bases and 4 bases, there was a span of 18 bases.

The chain joins TRBV7-9 to TRBJ1-5; TRBD1 agrees at 9 bases. Trimming removed 0 bases from V and 7 bases from J; junction bases left unmatched: 4. There are 15 residues in the CDR3. CDR1 is SEHNR, CDR2 FQNEAQ, per germline (reference sequence). CDR3: CASSLADRGGQPQHF. The CDR3 coding sequence is TGTGCCAGCAGCTTAGCCGACAGGGGGGGCCAGCCCCAGCATTTT.